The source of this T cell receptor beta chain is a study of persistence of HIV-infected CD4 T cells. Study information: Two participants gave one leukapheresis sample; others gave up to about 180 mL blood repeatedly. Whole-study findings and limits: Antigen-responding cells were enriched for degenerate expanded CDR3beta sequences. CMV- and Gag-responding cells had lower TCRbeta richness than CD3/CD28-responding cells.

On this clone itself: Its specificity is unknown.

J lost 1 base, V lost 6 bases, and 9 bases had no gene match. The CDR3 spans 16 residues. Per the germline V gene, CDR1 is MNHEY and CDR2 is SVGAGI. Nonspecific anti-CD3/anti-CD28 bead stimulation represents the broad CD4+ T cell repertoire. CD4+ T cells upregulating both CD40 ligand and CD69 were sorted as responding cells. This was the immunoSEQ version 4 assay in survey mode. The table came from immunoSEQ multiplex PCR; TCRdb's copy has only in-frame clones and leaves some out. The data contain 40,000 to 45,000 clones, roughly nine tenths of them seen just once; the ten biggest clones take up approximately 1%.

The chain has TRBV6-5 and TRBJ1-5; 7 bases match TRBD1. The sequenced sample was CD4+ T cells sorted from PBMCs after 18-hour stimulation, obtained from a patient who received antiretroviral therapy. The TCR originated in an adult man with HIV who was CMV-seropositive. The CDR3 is CASSYRGRISNQPQHF. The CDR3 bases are TGTGCCAGCAGCTACAGGGGTCGAATAAGCAATCAGCCCCAGCATTTT.